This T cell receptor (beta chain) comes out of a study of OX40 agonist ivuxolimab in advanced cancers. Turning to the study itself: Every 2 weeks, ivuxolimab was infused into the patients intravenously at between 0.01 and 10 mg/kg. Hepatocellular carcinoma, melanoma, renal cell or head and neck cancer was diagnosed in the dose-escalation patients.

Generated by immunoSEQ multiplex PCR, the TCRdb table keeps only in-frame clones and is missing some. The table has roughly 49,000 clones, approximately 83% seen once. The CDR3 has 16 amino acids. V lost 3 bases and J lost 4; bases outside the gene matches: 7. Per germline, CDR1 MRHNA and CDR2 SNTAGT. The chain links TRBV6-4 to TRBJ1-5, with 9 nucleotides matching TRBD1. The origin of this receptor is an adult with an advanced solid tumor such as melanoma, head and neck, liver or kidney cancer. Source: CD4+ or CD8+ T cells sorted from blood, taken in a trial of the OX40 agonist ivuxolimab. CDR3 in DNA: TGTGCCAGCAGTGAGTCGGACAGGGGAGAAAATCAGCCCCAGCATTTT. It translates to CASSESDRGENQPQHF.